Each of the 10 T cell receptor beta chains below was sequenced from the same sample in a study of identical twins. TCRdb itself ran the 5' RACE reads through MiXCR, one entry per CDR3 protein. The sample lists 460,000 or so distinct CDR3 sequences; more than 13% were seen once. The sample was also linked to a second study, of yellow fever vaccine responses in identical twins.

The sequenced sample consisted of CD4+ T cells sorted from blood. The receptors were gathered from a woman aged 18-29 years in good health.

V gene TRBV5-1 combines with J gene TRBJ2-2; TRBD1 agrees at 7 bases. Unmatched junction bases numbered 3, after V lost 1 base and J lost 6 bases. This CDR3 has 14 residues. Per germline, CDR1 SGHRS and CDR2 YFSETQ. This CDR3 is CASSLHRGSGELFF. The CDR3 coding sequence is TGCGCCAGCAGCTTGCACAGGGGATCCGGGGAGCTGTTTTTT.

This clonotype has at least ten counts. The gene calls are TRBV20-1 and TRBJ2-3; D gene unclear. Germline V lookup: CDR1 DFQATT, CDR2 SNEGSKA (reference sequence). This CDR3 region has 15 residues. The V and J ends lost 0 bases and 0 bases respectively, with 10 bases between them. CDR3 sequence reads: CSARDPSSSTDTQYF. CDR3 nucleotides: TGCAGTGCTAGAGATCCCTCTTCTAGCACAGATACGCAGTATTTT.

The CDR3 protein is CASSRTRMTRVYEQYF. The CDR3 bases are TGTGCCAGTAGTAGGACTCGGATGACGAGGGTCTACGAGCAGTACTTC. V and J are TRBV19 and TRBJ2-7, with D perhaps TRBD2 (5 bases). V was shortened by 4 bases and J by 3 bases, with 19 bases between the two germline ends. The CDR3 has 16 amino acids. Germline CDR1 is LNHDA and CDR2 is SQIVND (reference sequence).

This clonotype has just a few counts. This chain joins TRBV7-2 and TRBJ2-7, with 7 bases lining up with TRBD2. The CDR3 runs 14 residues. Unmatched junction bases numbered 8, after V lost 5 bases and J lost 4 bases. In germline, CDR1 is SGHTA, CDR2 FQGNSA. CDR3 amino acids: CASSTTSSTYEQYF. CDR3 nucleotides: TGTGCCAGCAGCACGACTAGCAGTACTTACGAGCAGTACTTC. Full variable domain (rest looked up from reference TRBV7-2 and TRBJ2-7): GAGVSQSPSNKVTEKGKDVELRCDPISGHTALYWYRQSLGQGLEFLIYFQGNSAPDKSGLPSDRFSAERTGGSVSTLTIQRTQQEDSAVYLCASSTTSSTYEQYFGPGTRLTVT.

This clonotype came up a few times. The chain employs TRBV20-1 and TRBJ2-1; no reliable D call. V was cut by 6 bases and J by 7 bases, with 22 bases left in between. Germline assignment: CDR1 DFQATT and CDR2 SNEGSKA (reference sequence). The CDR3 runs 15 residues. In DNA form, the CDR3 reads TGCAGTGCGCGACATCTAGGAAGGATTGGGAATGAGCAGTTCTTC. Amino acids: CSARHLGRIGNEQFF.

In this sample, this clonotype turned up a few times. The genes are TRBV30 and TRBJ2-3, with D perhaps matching TRBD2 (5 bases). Per germline, CDR1 GTSNPN and CDR2 SVGIG (reference sequence). Trimming shortened V by 5 bases and J by 5 bases, and 8 bases separated the two germline ends. CDR3 size: 11 residues. CDR3: CAWEAGDTQYF. The CDR3 coding sequence is TGTGCCTGGGAGGCGGGAGATACGCAGTATTTT.

This clonotype was counted a few times. The chain links TRBV4-3 to TRBJ2-5; possible D gene TRBD2, 6 bases. CDR3 size: 14 residues. Germline lookup yields CDR1 LGHNA and CDR2 YSLEER. The ends were cut back, 4 bases at V and 2 bases at J, with 11 bases in the middle. CDR3 DNA sequence: TGCGCCAGCAGCCCTGGGAGGTGGCAAGAGACCCAGTACTTC. Its protein is CASSPGRWQETQYF.

In its sample, this clonotype was seen a few times. The genes are TRBV20-1 and TRBJ2-7; D perhaps matches TRBD1 (5 bases). V was pared by 6 bases and J by 1 base, with 13 bases between. CDR1 is DFQATT and CDR2 is SNEGSKA in the germline V gene (reference sequence). This CDR3 comprises 13 residues. Written as DNA, the CDR3 is TGCAGTGCCCTAACCCGACAGTCCTACGAGCAGTACTTC. Amino acid sequence: CSALTRQSYEQYF.

This clonotype was recorded many times. The rearrangement joins TRBV20-1 to TRBJ1-5; D gene uncertain. This CDR3 has 13 amino acids. V lost 3 bases and J lost 5, with 11 bases in between. Germline-derived CDR1 and CDR2 are DFQATT and SNEGSKA (reference sequence). As DNA, the CDR3 is TGCAGTGCTAGTGCGGAATCTGATCAGCCCCAGCATTTT. Amino acid sequence: CSASAESDQPQHF.

This clonotype was observed a few times. CDR3: CASSPFGQGVYNEQFF. The CDR3 DNA is TGTGCCAGCAGCCCATTCGGACAGGGGGTCTACAATGAGCAGTTCTTC. J is TRBJ2-1 and V is TRBV11-3; 10 bases line up with TRBD1. From germline, CDR1 is SGHNT and CDR2 YENEEA. CDR3 size: 16 residues. After removal of 5 bases from V and 3 bases from J, the junction contained 7 bases not matched to a gene. Supplemented by reference TRBV11-3 and TRBJ2-1, the full variable domain reads EAGVVQSPRYKIIEKKQPVAFWCNPISGHNTLYWYLQNLGQGPELLIRYENEEAVDDSQLPKDRFSAERLKGVDSTLKIQPAELGDSAVYLCASSPFGQGVYNEQFFGPGTRLTVL.